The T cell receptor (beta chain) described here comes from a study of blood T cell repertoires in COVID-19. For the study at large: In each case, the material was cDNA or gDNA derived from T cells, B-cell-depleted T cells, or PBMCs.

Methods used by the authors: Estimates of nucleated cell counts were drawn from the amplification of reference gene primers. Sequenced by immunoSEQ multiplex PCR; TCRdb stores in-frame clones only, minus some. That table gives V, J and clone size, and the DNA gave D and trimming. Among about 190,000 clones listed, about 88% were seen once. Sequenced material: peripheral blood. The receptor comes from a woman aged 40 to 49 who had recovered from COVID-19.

The CDR3 DNA is TGCGCCAGCAGCGCCGCTGGAGCCGACTATGGCTACACCTTC. Protein product: CASSAAGADYGYTF. The chain has TRBV5-1 and TRBJ1-2; D is ambiguous. Trimming shortened V by 4 bases and J by 3 bases, and 13 bases separated the two germline ends. There are 14 residues in the CDR3. Germline V lookup: CDR1 SGHRS, CDR2 YFSETQ. Together with reference TRBV5-1 and TRBJ1-2, the CDR3 gives the full variable domain: KAGVTQTPRYLIKTRGQQVTLSCSPISGHRSVSWYQQTPGQGLQFLFEYFSETQRNKGNFPGRFSGRQFSNSRSEMNVSTLELGDSALYLCASSAAGADYGYTFGSGTRLTVV.